This T cell receptor beta chain was profiled in a study of blood T cell repertoires in COVID-19. In the authors' workflow: Reference gene primer amplification yielded estimated nucleated cell counts. Clones were sequenced by immunoSEQ multiplex PCR, and TCRdb holds only the in-frame ones, with some missing. V and J calls and clone size are those listed in that table; D and trimming were worked out from the DNA. The sample has fewer than 350,000 clones; about 82% are singletons. This clone was observed a few times. The CDR3 loop spans 15 amino acids. Germline CDR1 LGHDT, CDR2 YNNKEL (reference sequence). V was pared by 1 base and J by 7 bases, with 5 bases of the junction left unmatched.

Sequencing input: peripheral blood. The clonotype comes from a human donor in a cohort sampled during active COVID-19. The J gene is TRBJ2-2, the V gene TRBV3-1 (or the pseudogene TRBV3-2); the match to TRBD1 covers 8 bases. CDR3 DNA sequence: TGTGCCAGCAGCCAAGTCTGGGGGACAGGCGGGGAGCTGTTTTTT. As protein: CASSQVWGTGGELFF.